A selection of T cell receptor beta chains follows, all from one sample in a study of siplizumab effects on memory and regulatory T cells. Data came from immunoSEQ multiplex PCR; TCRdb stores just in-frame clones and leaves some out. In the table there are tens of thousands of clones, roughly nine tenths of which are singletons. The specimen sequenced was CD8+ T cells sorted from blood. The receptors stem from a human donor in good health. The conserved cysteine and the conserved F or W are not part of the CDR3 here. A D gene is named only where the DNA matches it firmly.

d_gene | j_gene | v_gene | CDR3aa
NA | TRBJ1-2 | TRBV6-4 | ASSDEGFGYT
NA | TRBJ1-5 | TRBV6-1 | ASSAGIGAAGNQPQH
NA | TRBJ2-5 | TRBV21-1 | ASSPECGREVTETQY
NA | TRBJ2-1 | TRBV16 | ASSRGLHNEQF
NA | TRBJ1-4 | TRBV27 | ASSLAQRLGNEKLF
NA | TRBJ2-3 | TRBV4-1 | ASSPLGVTSTDTQY
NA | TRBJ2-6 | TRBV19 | ASSPGLSGANVLT
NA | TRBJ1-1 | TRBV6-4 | HPRGGENTEAF
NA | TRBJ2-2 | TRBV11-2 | ASSLELLGDTGELF
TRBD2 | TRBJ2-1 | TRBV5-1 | ASSLLAGGPGTYNEQF
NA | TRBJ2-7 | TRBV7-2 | ASSQGSIDFGGGLYEQY
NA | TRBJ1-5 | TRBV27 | ASSLSGNQPQH
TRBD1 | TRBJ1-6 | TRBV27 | ASSLDRGPSPLH
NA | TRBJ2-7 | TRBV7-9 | ASSGTGKPYEQY
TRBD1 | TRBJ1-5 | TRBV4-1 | ASSHPSTGEQPQH
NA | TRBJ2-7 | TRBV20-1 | SGGGGYEQY
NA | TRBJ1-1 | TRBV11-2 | ASSLDRVKETEAF
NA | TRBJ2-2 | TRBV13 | ASSLGPKLF
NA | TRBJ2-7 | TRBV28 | ASSLFAAGAYEQY
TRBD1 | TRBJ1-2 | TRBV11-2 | ASSPGTVHPYGYT
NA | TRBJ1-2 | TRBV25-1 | ASNRGGGYT
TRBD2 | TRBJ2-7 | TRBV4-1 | ASSQDRTSEAYEQY
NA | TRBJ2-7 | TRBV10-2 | ASSEGSGEY
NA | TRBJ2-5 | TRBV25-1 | ASSELYQETQY
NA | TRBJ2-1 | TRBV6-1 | ASSDDSVSSYNEQF
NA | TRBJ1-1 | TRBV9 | ASGKGNTEAF
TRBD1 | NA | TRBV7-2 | ASRVSTGPLYEQY
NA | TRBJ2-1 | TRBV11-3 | ASSSDSNEQF
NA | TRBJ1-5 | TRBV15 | ATSRDLEGSNQPQH
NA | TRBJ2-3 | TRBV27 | ASSSLGPTTDTQY
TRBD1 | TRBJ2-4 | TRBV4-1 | ASSQIGTDIQY
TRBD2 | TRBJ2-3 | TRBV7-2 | ASSFNPYGGEETDTQY
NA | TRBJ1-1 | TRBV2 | ASRGLPMNTEAF
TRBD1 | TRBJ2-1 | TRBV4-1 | ASSLFEGAYEQF
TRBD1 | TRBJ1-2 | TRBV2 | ASSVGQGDGYT
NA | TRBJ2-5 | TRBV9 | ASSATEFTQETQY
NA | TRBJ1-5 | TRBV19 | ASTPGRSNQPQH
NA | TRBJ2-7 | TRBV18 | ASSETGRPSSYEQY
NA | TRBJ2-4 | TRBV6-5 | ASSSEPYRGVQY